The rows below give T cell receptor beta chains drawn from one sample of a study of immune cell composition in non-small cell lung cancer. TCRdb's table, derived via immunoSEQ multiplex PCR, lists solely in-frame clones and lacks some. The top ten clones hold less than 30% of a sample with approximately 3,000 clones, over 65% of them seen once. The material sequenced was non-adjacent lung tissue. The receptors originated from a human donor with non-small cell lung cancer. The CDR3 runs from the conserved cysteine through the conserved F or W.

J gene: TRBJ2-3; V gene: TRBV10-3; CDR3 protein: CAISESGGRYTDTQYF
J gene: TRBJ2-1; V gene: TRBV4-1; CDR3 protein: CASSQAGRGGEQFF
J gene: TRBJ1-3; V gene: TRBV28; CDR3 protein: CASSPTPGVSGNTIYF
J gene: TRBJ1-1; V gene: TRBV6-1; CDR3 protein: CASVDRPNTEAFF
J gene: TRBJ1-4; V gene: TRBV6-6; CDR3 protein: CASIEDRGNEKLFF
J gene: TRBJ1-6; V gene: TRBV27; CDR3 protein: CASRTGTANSPLHF
J gene: TRBJ2-2; V gene: TRBV12-5; CDR3 protein: CASGRTMAGELFF
J gene: TRBJ2-5; V gene: TRBV5-1; CDR3 protein: CASSQQETQYF
J gene: TRBJ2-5; V gene: TRBV18; CDR3 protein: CASSVVRRALSNEETQYF
J gene: TRBJ2-1; V gene: TRBV7-2; CDR3 protein: CASSLVVAGVNEQFF
J gene: TRBJ1-1; V gene: TRBV5-1; CDR3 protein: CASSLAGGFEAFF
J gene: TRBJ1-2; V gene: TRBV18; CDR3 protein: CASSPTDGGLYGYTF
J gene: TRBJ2-6; V gene: TRBV19; CDR3 protein: CASSMGDRGSGANVLTF
J gene: TRBJ2-1; V gene: TRBV5-1; CDR3 protein: CASSVASGYNEQFF
J gene: TRBJ1-5; V gene: TRBV19; CDR3 protein: CASSLRGGNQPQHF
J gene: TRBJ2-5; V gene: TRBV5-1; CDR3 protein: CASSGPTSLRETQYF
J gene: TRBJ2-5; V gene: TRBV7-9; CDR3 protein: CASSLYQGQETQYF
J gene: TRBJ2-2; V gene: TRBV7-6; CDR3 protein: CASSSLGGTGELFF
J gene: TRBJ1-1; V gene: TRBV7-2; CDR3 protein: CASSSLGGLTEAFF
J gene: TRBJ1-6; V gene: TRBV28; CDR3 protein: CASRITGVWGSYNSPLHF
J gene: TRBJ2-3; V gene: TRBV19; CDR3 protein: CASSIKERGSDTQYF
J gene: TRBJ1-2; V gene: TRBV10-3; CDR3 protein: CAISETHGGGSDYGYTF
J gene: TRBJ1-5; V gene: TRBV27; CDR3 protein: CASSSNRELSISAHWPQHF
J gene: TRBJ2-5; V gene: TRBV5-1; CDR3 protein: CASSSTGTSGGAGETQYF
J gene: TRBJ2-7; V gene: TRBV2; CDR3 protein: CASSRTLVTRDPFPNQYF
J gene: TRBJ2-5; V gene: TRBV27; CDR3 protein: CASRESDRPETQYF